The clone carrying this TCR beta chain was recorded many times. Each CDR3 protein gets one entry after TCRdb re-called the 5' RACE reads with MiXCR. The sample includes roughly 1,500,000 distinct CDR3 sequences, roughly 35% of them seen just once. The V gene's germline CDR1 is SQVTM and CDR2 ANQGSEA. V was shortened by 5 bases and J by 4 bases, with 12 bases between the two germline ends. The CDR3 runs 13 residues. This specimen comes from a study of identical twins. The J gene is TRBJ2-1, the V gene TRBV29-1, with D perhaps matching TRBD1 or TRBD2 (5 bases each). This TCR was sampled from a newborn girl in good health. Sequenced material: cord blood. The CDR3 bases are TGCAGCGTTCACTCCGGGGCGTACAATGAGCAGTTCTTC. Translating it yields CSVHSGAYNEQFF.